These 2 T cell receptor beta chains were sequenced from one sample in a study of blood T cell repertoires in COVID-19. TCRdb keeps only in-frame clones here, not all; method: immunoSEQ multiplex PCR. The sample consists of about 74,000 clones, roughly 91% of them appearing once. Source material: peripheral blood. These receptors all stem from a woman aged 50 to 60 in a cohort sampled during active COVID-19.

V gene TRBV25-1 combines with J gene TRBJ2-3, with 7 bases matching TRBD2. V shed 7 bases and J 6 bases; nucleotides not matched to a gene: 22. The CDR3 contains 18 residues. Germline CDR1 and CDR2: MGHDK and SYGVNS. CDR3 DNA: TGTGCCAGCAAAGCACGCCCCGGGACCCCCGGACTAGGGGATACGCAGTATTTT. Its protein product is CASKARPGTPGLGDTQYF.

The chain carries TRBV7-2 and TRBJ2-1; 12 nucleotides line up with TRBD2. Per the germline V gene, CDR1 is SGHTA and CDR2 is FQGNSA. V lost 5 bases to trimming and J lost 6 bases; unmatched junction nucleotides: 8. This CDR3 has 16 residues. The CDR3 reads CASSLLSSGRANEQFF. The CDR3 nucleotides read TGTGCCAGCAGCCTCCTGTCTAGCGGGAGGGCCAATGAGCAGTTCTTC.